This T cell receptor (beta chain) was recorded in a study of cytomegalovirus exposure and HLA in healthy donors. This clone has just a few counts. Its antigen is not known. Germline V gene data show CDR1 as MGHRA and CDR2 as YSYEKL. The CDR3 consists of 17 residues. Losses at the gene ends were 0 bases for V and 8 bases for J; bases not matched to a gene: 12. With 60 Vbeta and 13 Jbeta primers, the PCR was carried out. TCRdb's table, derived via immunoSEQ multiplex PCR, lists solely in-frame clones and lacks some. The data contain more than 150,000 clones, 84% of them singletons. Regarding the study as a whole: Specificity for CMV antigens was confirmed in vitro for a few of the CMV-associated chains.

The sequence was obtained from a girl aged 2-9 years in good health and CMV-seropositive. Sequencing used PBMCs. The chain combines TRBV4-1 with TRBJ1-3; 8 bases match TRBD1. CDR3 DNA sequence: TGCGCCAGCAGCCAAGATACAGGGGGGGTTAGATTAGACACCATATATTTT. Encoded protein: CASSQDTGGVRLDTIYF.